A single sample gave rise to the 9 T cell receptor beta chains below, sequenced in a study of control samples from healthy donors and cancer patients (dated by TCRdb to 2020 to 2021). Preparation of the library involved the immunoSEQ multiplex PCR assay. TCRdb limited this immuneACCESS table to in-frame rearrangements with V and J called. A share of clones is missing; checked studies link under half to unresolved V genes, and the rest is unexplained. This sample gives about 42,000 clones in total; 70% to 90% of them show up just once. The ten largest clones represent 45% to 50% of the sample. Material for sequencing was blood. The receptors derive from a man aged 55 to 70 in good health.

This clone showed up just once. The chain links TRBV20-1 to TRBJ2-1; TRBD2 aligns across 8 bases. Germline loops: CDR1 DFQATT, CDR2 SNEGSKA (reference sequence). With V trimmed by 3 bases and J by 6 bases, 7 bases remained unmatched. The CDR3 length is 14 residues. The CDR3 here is CSASGAGVPNEQFF. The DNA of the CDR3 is TGCAGTGCTAGTGGAGCGGGAGTCCCCAATGAGCAGTTCTTC.

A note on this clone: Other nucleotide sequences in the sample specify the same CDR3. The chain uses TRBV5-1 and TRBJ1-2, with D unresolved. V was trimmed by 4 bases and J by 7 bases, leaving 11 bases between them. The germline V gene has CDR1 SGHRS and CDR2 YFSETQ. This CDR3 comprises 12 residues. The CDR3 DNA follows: TGCGCCAGCAGCCTGGAGGGCACTGGCTACACCTTC. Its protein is CASSLEGTGYTF. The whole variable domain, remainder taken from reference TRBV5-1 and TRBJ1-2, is KAGVTQTPRYLIKTRGQQVTLSCSPISGHRSVSWYQQTPGQGLQFLFEYFSETQRNKGNFPGRFSGRQFSNSRSEMNVSTLELGDSALYLCASSLEGTGYTFGSGTRLTVV.

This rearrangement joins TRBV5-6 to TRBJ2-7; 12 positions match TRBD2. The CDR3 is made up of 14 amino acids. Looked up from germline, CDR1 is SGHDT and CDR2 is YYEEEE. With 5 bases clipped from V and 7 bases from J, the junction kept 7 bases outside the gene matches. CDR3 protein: CASRHRTSGKEQYF. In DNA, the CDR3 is TGTGCCAGCAGACATCGGACTAGCGGGAAGGAGCAGTACTTC.

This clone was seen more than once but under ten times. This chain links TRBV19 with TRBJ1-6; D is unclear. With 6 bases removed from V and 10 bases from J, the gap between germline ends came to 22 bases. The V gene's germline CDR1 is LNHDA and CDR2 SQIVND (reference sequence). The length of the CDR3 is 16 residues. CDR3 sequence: CASRPLPEDGGSPLHF. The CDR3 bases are TGTGCCAGTAGACCGCTCCCAGAGGACGGAGGGTCACCCCTCCACTTT.

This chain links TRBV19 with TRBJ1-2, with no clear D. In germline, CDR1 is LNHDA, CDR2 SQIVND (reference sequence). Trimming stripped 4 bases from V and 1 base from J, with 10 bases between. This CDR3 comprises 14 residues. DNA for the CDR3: TGTGCCAGTAGTACCTTTGGGGTTAACTATGGCTACACCTTC. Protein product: CASSTFGVNYGYTF.

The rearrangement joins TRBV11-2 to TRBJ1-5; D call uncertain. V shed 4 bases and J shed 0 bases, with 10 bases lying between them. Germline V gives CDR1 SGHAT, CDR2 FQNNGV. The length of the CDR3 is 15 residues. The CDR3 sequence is CASSSSGSSNQPQHF. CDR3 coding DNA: TGTGCCAGCAGCTCGTCGGGGTCTAGCAATCAGCCCCAGCATTTT.

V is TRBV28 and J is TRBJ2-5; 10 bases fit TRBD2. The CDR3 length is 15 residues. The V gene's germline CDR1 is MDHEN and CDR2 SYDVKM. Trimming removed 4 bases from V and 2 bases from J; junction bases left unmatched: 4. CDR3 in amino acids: CASSSLAGRQETQYF. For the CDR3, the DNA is TGTGCCAGCAGTTCACTAGCGGGGCGACAAGAGACCCAGTACTTC.

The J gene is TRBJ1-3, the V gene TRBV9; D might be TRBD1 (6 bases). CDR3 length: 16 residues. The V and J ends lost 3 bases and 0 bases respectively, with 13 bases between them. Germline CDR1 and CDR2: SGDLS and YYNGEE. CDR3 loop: CASSAGRGSSGNTIYF. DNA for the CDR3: TGTGCCAGCAGCGCGGGGAGGGGGAGCTCTGGAAACACCATATATTTT. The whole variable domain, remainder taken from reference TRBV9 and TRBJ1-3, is DSGVTQTPKHLITATGQRVTLRCSPRSGDLSVYWYQQSLDQGLQFLIQYYNGEERAKGNILERFSAQQFPDLHSELNLSSLELGDSALYFCASSAGRGSSGNTIYFGEGSWLTVV.

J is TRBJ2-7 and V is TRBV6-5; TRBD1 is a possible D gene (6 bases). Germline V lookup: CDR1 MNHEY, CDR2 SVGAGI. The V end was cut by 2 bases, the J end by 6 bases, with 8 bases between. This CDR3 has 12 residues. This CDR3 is CASSYQGGEQYF. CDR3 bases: TGTGCCAGCAGTTACCAAGGGGGCGAGCAGTACTTC.